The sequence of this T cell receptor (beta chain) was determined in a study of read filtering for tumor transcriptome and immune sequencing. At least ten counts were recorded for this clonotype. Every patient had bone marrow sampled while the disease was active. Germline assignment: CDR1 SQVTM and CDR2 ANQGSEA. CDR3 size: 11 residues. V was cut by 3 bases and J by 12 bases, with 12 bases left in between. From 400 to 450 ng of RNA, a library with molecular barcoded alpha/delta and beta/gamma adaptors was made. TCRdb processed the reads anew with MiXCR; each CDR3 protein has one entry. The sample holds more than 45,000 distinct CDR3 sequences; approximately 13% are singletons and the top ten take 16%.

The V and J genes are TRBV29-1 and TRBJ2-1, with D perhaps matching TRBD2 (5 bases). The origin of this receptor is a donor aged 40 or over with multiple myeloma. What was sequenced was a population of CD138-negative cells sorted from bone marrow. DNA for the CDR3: TGCAGCGTTGAGGTCGGGGAGTTGCAGTTCTTC. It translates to CSVEVGELQFF.